These 16 T cell receptor beta chains were sequenced from one sample in a study of cytomegalovirus exposure and HLA in healthy donors. PCR employed 60 Vbeta and 13 Jbeta primers. TCRdb's copy holds only in-frame clones and misses some; the assay was immunoSEQ multiplex PCR. The table shows under 150,000 clones, with 65% to 80% occurring only once. The sample was PBMCs. The receptors come from a man aged 25-45 years in good health and CMV-seronegative.

The V gene is TRBV28, the J gene TRBJ2-7, with D tentatively TRBD1 (6 bases). V dropped 2 bases and J dropped 2 bases, with 25 bases sitting between them. This CDR3 is built from 19 residues. The V gene's germline CDR1 is MDHEN and CDR2 SYDVKM. CDR3: CASSLPPYRVSLGPYEQYF. CDR3 bases: TGTGCCAGCAGTTTACCCCCTTACAGGGTGTCCCTGGGACCCTACGAGCAGTACTTC.

The V call is TRBV28, the J call TRBJ1-5, with 11 bases aligning to TRBD1. The germline CDR1 and CDR2 sequences are MDHEN and SYDVKM. The CDR3 is made up of 13 amino acids. V was clipped by 7 bases and J by 7 bases; unmatched bases: 3. The CDR3 is CASTGTGGQPQHF. CDR3 nucleotides: TGTGCCAGCACTGGGACAGGGGGGCAGCCCCAGCATTTT.

The V gene is TRBV7-2, the J gene TRBJ2-2; D remains ambiguous. Trimming cost V 5 bases and J 3 bases, with 7 bases left between them. CDR3 length equals 13 residues. CDR1 is SGHTA and CDR2 is FQGNSA in the germline V gene. The CDR3 here is CASSREYTGELFF. The CDR3 bases are TGTGCCAGCAGCCGAGAGTACACCGGGGAGCTGTTTTTT.

This chain connects TRBV9 to TRBJ2-7; D may be TRBD1 (5 bases). The V gene's germline CDR1 is SGDLS and CDR2 YYNGEE. The V and J ends lost 4 bases and 3 bases respectively, with 8 bases between them. The CDR3 extends over 12 amino acids. Here the CDR3 reads CASSPQGYEQYF. The DNA for the CDR3 is TGTGCCAGCAGCCCCCAGGGCTACGAGCAGTACTTC.

The CDR3 coding sequence is TGTGCCAGCTCACCAGAGACAGGGGGCCGCAATCAGCCCCAGCATTTT. It is translated as CASSPETGGRNQPQHF. This chain uses TRBV18 with TRBJ1-5; 10 nucleotides match TRBD1. Germline V gene sequence: CDR1 KGHSH, CDR2 LQKENI. With 2 bases clipped from V and 2 bases from J, the junction kept 3 bases outside the gene matches. This CDR3 has 16 residues.

The rearrangement joins TRBV9 to TRBJ1-2; TRBD1 matches at 9 bases. V was pared by 3 bases and J by 1 base, with 7 bases of the junction left unmatched. The CDR3 spans 16 residues. CDR1 and CDR2 from the germline V gene are SGDLS and YYNGEE. The CDR3 DNA sequence: TGTGCCAGCAGCGCTAGGACAGGGGATCGTAACTATGGCTACACCTTC. Amino acid sequence: CASSARTGDRNYGYTF.

This clone showed up just once. The V gene is TRBV19, the J gene TRBJ1-2; no definite D call. Germline CDR1 is LNHDA and CDR2 is SQIVND (reference sequence). Trimming took 3 bases from V and 1 from J, leaving 9 bases between them. The CDR3 is 14 amino acids. CDR3 sequence (DNA): TGTGCCAGTAGTATCAGTCTCGATAACTATGGCTACACCTTC. Amino acids: CASSISLDNYGYTF.

J is TRBJ2-7 and V is TRBV13, with D possibly matching TRBD1 (5 bases). The CDR3 is made up of 15 amino acids. CDR1 and CDR2 (germline): PRHDT, FYEKMQ (reference sequence). The ends were cut back, 2 bases at V and 0 bases at J, with 11 bases in the middle. CDR3 sequence: CASSLSGANSYEQYF. The CDR3 coding sequence is TGTGCCAGCAGCTTATCTGGGGCGAACTCCTACGAGCAGTACTTC. The whole variable domain, filled in from reference TRBV13 and TRBJ2-7, reads AAGVIQSPRHLIKEKRETATLKCYPIPRHDTVYWYQQGPGQDPQFLISFYEKMQSDKGSIPDRFSAQQFSDYHSELNMSSLELGDSALYFCASSLSGANSYEQYFGPGTRLTVT.

The chain couples TRBV9 to TRBJ1-2; TRBD1 might be the D (6 bases). The CDR3 contains 14 residues. CDR1 and CDR2 (germline): SGDLS, YYNGEE. Trimming cost V 8 bases and J 4 bases, with 18 bases left between them. The CDR3 nucleotides are TGTGCCAGTAATTACAGGGACGCGAGCTATGGCTACACCTTC. The encoded protein is CASNYRDASYGYTF.

This clone turned up a few times. CDR3 nucleotide sequence: TGTGCCATCAGTGAGTCGACGGGGACTAGCGTTTTCTACGAGCAGTACTTC. Translated: CAISESTGTSVFYEQYF. The chain has TRBV10-3 and TRBJ2-7; 10 bases map to TRBD2. The CDR3 sequence is 17 residues long. After removal of 0 bases from V and 3 bases from J, the junction contained 8 bases not matched to a gene. CDR1 and CDR2 from the germline V gene are ENHRY and SYGVKD.

V is TRBV4-1 and J is TRBJ1-2; D possibly corresponds to TRBD1 (6 bases). Germline V gene sequence: CDR1 MGHRA, CDR2 YSYEKL. CDR3 length equals 15 residues. Between the trimmed V and J ends, which lost 3 bases and 2 bases, there was a span of 13 bases. Here the CDR3 reads CASSQEQGGNYGYTF. As DNA, the CDR3 is TGCGCCAGCAGCCAGGAACAGGGAGGGAACTATGGCTACACCTTC.

V and J are TRBV4-1 and TRBJ2-7; 8 nucleotides align to TRBD2. This CDR3 contains 16 residues. With V trimmed by 0 bases and J by 3 bases, 7 bases remained unmatched. From germline, CDR1 is MGHRA and CDR2 YSYEKL. CDR3 residues: CASSQDLVRGDYEQYF. The CDR3 nucleotides read TGCGCCAGCAGCCAAGATCTTGTGCGGGGGGACTACGAGCAGTACTTC.

The gene calls are TRBV5-1 and TRBJ2-2, with TRBD2 identical over 11 bases. Germline V gene lookup returns CDR1 SGHRS and CDR2 YFSETQ. This CDR3 comprises 17 residues. Trimming removed 6 bases from V and 2 bases from J; junction bases left unmatched: 9. The DNA of the CDR3 is TGCGCCAGCACGACATCGGGACTAGCGGTAAACACCGGGGAGCTGTTTTTT. This codes for CASTTSGLAVNTGELFF.

The rearrangement uses TRBV5-1 and TRBJ2-3; 9 bases match TRBD2. This CDR3 has 16 amino acids. V trimming: 0 bases; J trimming: 2 bases; junction bases outside the gene matches: 4. Germline-derived CDR1 and CDR2 are SGHRS and YFSETQ. In DNA form, the CDR3 reads TGCGCCAGCAGCTTGGTTCCTAGCGGGGTCACAGATACGCAGTATTTT. As protein: CASSLVPSGVTDTQYF.

On this clone itself: Other DNA sequences in this specimen translate into the identical CDR3. The chain joins TRBV9 to TRBJ1-1; 11 bases are a match to TRBD1. The CDR3 sequence is 14 residues long. Germline V CDR1 and CDR2: SGDLS, YYNGEE. Unmatched junction bases numbered 3, after V lost 2 bases and J lost 6 bases. The CDR3 DNA is TGTGCCAGCAGCGTCGGACAGGGGGCGTCTGAAGCTTTCTTT. Its translation: CASSVGQGASEAFF.

The chain couples TRBV7-9 to TRBJ2-2; 11 nucleotides agree with TRBD1. This CDR3 is 15 amino acids long. Trimming took 4 bases from V and 6 from J; bases not matched to a gene: 4. Germline CDR1 is SEHNR and CDR2 is FQNEAQ (reference sequence). CDR3: CASSWDRGFPGELFF. In DNA, the CDR3 is TGTGCCAGCAGCTGGGACAGGGGGTTTCCCGGGGAGCTGTTTTTT. Supplemented by reference TRBV7-9 and TRBJ2-2, the full variable domain reads DTGVSQNPRHKITKRGQNVTFRCDPISEHNRLYWYRQTLGQGPEFLTYFQNEAQLEKSRLLSDRFSAERPKGSFSTLEIQRTEQGDSAMYLCASSWDRGFPGELFFGEGSRLTVL.